This is a list of T cell receptor beta chains from one sample in a study of blood T cell repertoires in COVID-19. Profiled with immunoSEQ multiplex PCR; TCRdb holds only in-frame clones, not every one. The sample contains about 64,000 clones, roughly 90% of which appear only once. Sequencing input: peripheral blood. These TCRs come from a woman older than 75 with active COVID-19. Both conserved end residues are part of each CDR3. The D gene is left open where the match is weak. Clone sizes are given selectively: once, few, many, or a class where the clone is expanded.

v_call	clone_size	d_call	j_call	cdr3_aa
TRBV6-2/TRBV6-3	once	.	TRBJ2-2	CASSWASVSNTGELFF
TRBV24-1	.	.	TRBJ2-3	CATSDFSGLLQYF
TRBV19	.	.	TRBJ2-7	CASSTWLSSYEQYF
TRBV3-1/TRBV3-2	.	.	TRBJ2-2	CASSQMYARVGIGELFF
TRBV24-1	.	TRBD1	TRBJ1-5	CATSDRSDRVDQPQHF
TRBV4-2	.	TRBD2	TRBJ2-2	CASSQELAGTTGELFF
TRBV10-1	.	.	TRBJ1-2	CASSYNRNYGYTF
TRBV7-2	.	TRBD2	TRBJ2-1	CASSPGLADYNEQFF
TRBV7-8	.	TRBD2	TRBJ2-1	CASSPRGGDNEQFF
TRBV3-1/TRBV3-2	.	.	TRBJ1-3	CASSQGRGFGNTIYF
TRBV27	.	TRBD1	TRBJ2-1	CASSGDRFYNEQFF
TRBV5-1	.	.	TRBJ2-3	CASSPNRVGTDTQYF
TRBV28	.	.	TRBJ2-7	CASRIHARRSYEQYF
TRBV3-1/TRBV3-2	once	TRBD1	TRBJ2-5	CASSADREETQYF
TRBV7-8	.	.	TRBJ2-1	CASSGGLNNEQFF
TRBV6-5	.	.	TRBJ2-4	CASSYSFGRGDIQYF
TRBV11-2	.	TRBD1	TRBJ2-3	CASSVGRTGGDDTQYF
TRBV3-1/TRBV3-2	.	.	TRBJ2-3	CASSQDYASDAQYF
TRBV28	.	TRBD1	TRBJ1-5	CASSFWTGGNQPQHF
TRBV5-4	few	TRBD1	TRBJ1-1	CASSWGFGTGGSEAFF
TRBV2	.	.	TRBJ2-3	CASSVLGSRDTQYF
TRBV13	.	TRBD1	TRBJ2-7	CASRDRGSTYEQYF
TRBV5-4	.	TRBD1	TRBJ2-2	CASSLDRGPGELFF
TRBV5-1	.	.	TRBJ2-3	CASSLDLSSSTDTQYF
TRBV5-6	.	TRBD2	TRBJ2-7	CASSLVASGTSYEQYF
TRBV3-1/TRBV3-2	.	.	TRBJ1-3	CASSQDNSGNTIYF
TRBV3-1/TRBV3-2	.	TRBD1	TRBJ2-5	CASSSPRDRGRETQYF
TRBV15	.	.	TRBJ1-2	CATSRDRSTGTSYTF
TRBV18	.	.	TRBJ2-2	CASSRSSAGSGELFF
TRBV7-8	.	.	TRBJ2-1	CASSLVRTLSNEQFF
TRBV19	once	.	TRBJ1-3	CASSIPGNTIYF
TRBV2	.	.	TRBJ2-3	CASTRQAIITDTQYF
TRBV19	.	TRBD1	TRBJ1-3	CASSAPGQGLDTIYF
TRBV28	.	.	TRBJ1-6	CASSSRPNSPLHF
TRBV29-1	.	TRBD2	TRBJ2-7	CSVRTSGSYEQYF
TRBV12-3/TRBV12-4	.	.	TRBJ1-2	CASSLGHRGYTF
TRBV29-1	.	.	TRBJ2-3	CSVDEARGVDTQYF
TRBV6-1	.	.	TRBJ2-7	CASSEIGSSYEQYF
TRBV27	.	TRBD2	TRBJ2-3	CASSRLADWEDTQYF
TRBV27	.	.	TRBJ2-5	CASSPRGTSVKTQYF
TRBV13	.	TRBD1	TRBJ1-6	CASSLFHTAGTGFGSPLHF
TRBV18	.	TRBD1	TRBJ1-1	CASSRGQAPEAFF
TRBV2	.	TRBD2	TRBJ2-5	CASSGRLAGGPWQETQYF
TRBV5-1	.	.	TRBJ2-5	CASSPDTGGGTQYF
TRBV28	.	.	TRBJ2-5	CAAGRETQYF
TRBV15	.	.	TRBJ2-1	CATSSETQSPEDEQFF
TRBV5-1	.	.	TRBJ1-2	CASSLVQGQSYTF
TRBV7-8	few	.	TRBJ1-5	CASSSQGYSNQPQHF
TRBV5-4	.	.	TRBJ1-6	CASSLDLTGVNSPLHF
TRBV19	.	TRBD1	TRBJ1-4	CASSKDREDEKLFF
TRBV5-4	.	.	TRBJ1-1	CASSQEVGTEAFF
TRBV3-1/TRBV3-2	.	.	TRBJ1-5	CASSQSPNQPQHF
TRBV7-7	.	.	TRBJ2-5	CASSLGTTEETQYF